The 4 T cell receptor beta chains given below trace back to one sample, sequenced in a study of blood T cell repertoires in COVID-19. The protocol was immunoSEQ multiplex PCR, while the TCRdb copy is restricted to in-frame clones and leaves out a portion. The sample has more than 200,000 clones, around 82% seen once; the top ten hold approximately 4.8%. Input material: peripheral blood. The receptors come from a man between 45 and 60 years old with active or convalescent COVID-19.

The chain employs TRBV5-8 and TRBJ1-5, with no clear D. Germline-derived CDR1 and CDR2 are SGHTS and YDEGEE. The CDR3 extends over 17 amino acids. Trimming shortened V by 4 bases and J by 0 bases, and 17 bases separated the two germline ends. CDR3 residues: CASSAQSGAYSNQPQHF. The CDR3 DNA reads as TGTGCCAGCAGCGCCCAGAGCGGTGCTTATAGCAATCAGCCCCAGCATTTT.

The chain's CDR3 is CASRPRAGGSTDTQYF. The CDR3 DNA is TGTGCCAGCAGACCCCGAGCGGGGGGTAGCACAGATACGCAGTATTTT. This sequence joins TRBV7-9 and TRBJ2-3; 9 bases are a match to TRBD2. Germline V lookup: CDR1 SEHNR, CDR2 FQNEAQ (reference sequence). This CDR3 spans 16 amino acids. Germline trimming cut 6 bases from V and 0 bases from J; bases unmatched to any gene: 7.

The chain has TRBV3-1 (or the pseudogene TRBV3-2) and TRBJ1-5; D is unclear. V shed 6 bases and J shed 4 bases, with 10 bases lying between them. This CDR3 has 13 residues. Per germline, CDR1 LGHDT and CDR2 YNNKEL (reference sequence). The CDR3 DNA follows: TGTGCCAGCAGTAAACAAGTGAATCAGCCCCAGCATTTT. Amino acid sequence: CASSKQVNQPQHF.

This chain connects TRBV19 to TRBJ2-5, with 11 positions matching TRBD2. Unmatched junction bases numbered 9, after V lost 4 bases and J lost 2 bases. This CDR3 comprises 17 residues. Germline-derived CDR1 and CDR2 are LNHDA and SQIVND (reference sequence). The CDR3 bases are TGTGCCAGTAGTACCAGACTAGCGGGGTACTCGCAAGAGACCCAGTACTTC. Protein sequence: CASSTRLAGYSQETQYF.